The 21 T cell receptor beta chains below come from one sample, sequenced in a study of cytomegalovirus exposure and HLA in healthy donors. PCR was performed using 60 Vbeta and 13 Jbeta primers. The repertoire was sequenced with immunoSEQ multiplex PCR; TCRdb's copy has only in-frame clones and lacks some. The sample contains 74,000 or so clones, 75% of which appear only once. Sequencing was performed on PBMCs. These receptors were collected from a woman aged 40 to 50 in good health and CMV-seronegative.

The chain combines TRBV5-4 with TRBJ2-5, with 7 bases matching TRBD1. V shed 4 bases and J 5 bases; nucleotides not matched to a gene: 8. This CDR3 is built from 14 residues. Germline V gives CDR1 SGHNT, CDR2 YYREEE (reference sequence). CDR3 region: CASSTATGDETQYF. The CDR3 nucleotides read TGTGCCAGCAGCACCGCTACAGGGGATGAGACCCAGTACTTC.

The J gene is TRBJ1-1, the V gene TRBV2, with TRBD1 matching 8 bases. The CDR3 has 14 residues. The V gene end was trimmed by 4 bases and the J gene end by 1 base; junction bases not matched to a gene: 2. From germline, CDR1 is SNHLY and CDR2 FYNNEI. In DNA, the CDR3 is TGTGCCAGCAGTGCAGGGGGCGCGAACACTGAAGCTTTCTTT. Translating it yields CASSAGGANTEAFF.

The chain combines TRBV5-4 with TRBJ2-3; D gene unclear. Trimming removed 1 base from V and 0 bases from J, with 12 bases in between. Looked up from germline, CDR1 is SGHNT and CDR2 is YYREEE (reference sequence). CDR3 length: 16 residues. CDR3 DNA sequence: TGTGCCAGCAGCTTGAGGCGGCCCGGAAGCACAGATACGCAGTATTTT. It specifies CASSLRRPGSTDTQYF.

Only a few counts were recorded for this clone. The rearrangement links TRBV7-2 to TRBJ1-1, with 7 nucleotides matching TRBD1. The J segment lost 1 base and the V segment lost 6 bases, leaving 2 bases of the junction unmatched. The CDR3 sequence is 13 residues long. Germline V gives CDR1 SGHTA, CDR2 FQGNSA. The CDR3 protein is CASRRTGNTEAFF. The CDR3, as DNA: TGTGCCAGCAGGAGGACAGGGAACACTGAAGCTTTCTTT. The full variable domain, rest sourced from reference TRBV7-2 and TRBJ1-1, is GAGVSQSPSNKVTEKGKDVELRCDPISGHTALYWYRQSLGQGLEFLIYFQGNSAPDKSGLPSDRFSAERTGGSVSTLTIQRTQQEDSAVYLCASRRTGNTEAFFGQGTRLTVV.

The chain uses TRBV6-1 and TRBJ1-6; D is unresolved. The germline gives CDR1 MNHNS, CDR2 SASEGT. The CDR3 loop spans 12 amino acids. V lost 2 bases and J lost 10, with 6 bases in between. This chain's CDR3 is CASSELSSPLHF. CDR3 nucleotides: TGTGCCAGCAGTGAATTGAGCTCACCCCTCCACTTT.

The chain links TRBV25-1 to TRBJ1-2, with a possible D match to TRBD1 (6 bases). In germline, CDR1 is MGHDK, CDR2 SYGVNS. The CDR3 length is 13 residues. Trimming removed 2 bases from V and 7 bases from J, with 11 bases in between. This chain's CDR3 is CASSEVTGSGYTF. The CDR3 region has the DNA TGTGCCAGCAGTGAAGTGACAGGAAGTGGCTACACCTTC.

Here the CDR3 DNA reads TGTGCCAGCAGTTTATACGGTGGCGGACTAGCGGAATACGAGCAGTACTTC. It codes for CASSLYGGGLAEYEQYF. The chain is built from TRBV27 and TRBJ2-7, with 10 positions matching TRBD2. CDR1 and CDR2 from the germline V gene are MNHEY and SMNVEV (reference sequence). The junction had 10 bases not matched to a gene; V was cut back by 1 base and J by 4 bases. This CDR3 has 17 amino acids.

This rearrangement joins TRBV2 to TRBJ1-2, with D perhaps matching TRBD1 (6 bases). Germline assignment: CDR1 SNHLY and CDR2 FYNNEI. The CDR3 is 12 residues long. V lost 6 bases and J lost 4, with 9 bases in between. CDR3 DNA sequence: TGTGCCAGCAGCGACAGGTCCTATGGCTACACCTTC. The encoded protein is CASSDRSYGYTF.

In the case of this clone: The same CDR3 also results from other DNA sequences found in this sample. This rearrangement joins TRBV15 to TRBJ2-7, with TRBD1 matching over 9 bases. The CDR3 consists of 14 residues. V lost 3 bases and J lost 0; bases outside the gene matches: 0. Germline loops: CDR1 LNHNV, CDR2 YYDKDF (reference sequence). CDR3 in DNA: TGTGCCACCAGCAGGGGACAGGGCTCCTACGAGCAGTACTTC. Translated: CATSRGQGSYEQYF.

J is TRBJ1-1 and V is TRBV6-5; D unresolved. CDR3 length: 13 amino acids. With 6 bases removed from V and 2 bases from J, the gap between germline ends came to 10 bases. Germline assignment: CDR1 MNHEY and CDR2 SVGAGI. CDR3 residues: CASSSQANTEAFF. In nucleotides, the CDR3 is TGTGCCAGCAGCTCCCAAGCTAACACTGAAGCTTTCTTT.

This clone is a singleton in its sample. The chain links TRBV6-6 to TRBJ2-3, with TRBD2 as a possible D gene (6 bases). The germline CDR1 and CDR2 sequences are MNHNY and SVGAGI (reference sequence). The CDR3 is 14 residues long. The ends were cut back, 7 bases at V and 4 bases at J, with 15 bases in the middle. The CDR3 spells CASTVVGGPDTQYF. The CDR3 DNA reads TGTGCCAGCACCGTCGTGGGGGGTCCAGATACGCAGTATTTT.

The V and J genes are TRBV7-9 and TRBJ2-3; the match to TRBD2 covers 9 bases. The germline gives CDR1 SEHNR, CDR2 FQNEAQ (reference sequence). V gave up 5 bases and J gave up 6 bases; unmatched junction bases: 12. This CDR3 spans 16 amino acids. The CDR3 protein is CASSHGSSGSGDTQYF. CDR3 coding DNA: TGTGCCAGCAGCCATGGGAGTAGCGGGAGTGGGGATACGCAGTATTTT.

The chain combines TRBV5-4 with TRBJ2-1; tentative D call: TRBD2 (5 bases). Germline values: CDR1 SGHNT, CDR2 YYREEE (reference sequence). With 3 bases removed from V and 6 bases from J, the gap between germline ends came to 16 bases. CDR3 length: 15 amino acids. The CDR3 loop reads CASSSFRASRNEQFF. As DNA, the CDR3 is TGTGCCAGCAGCTCCTTTAGGGCTAGCCGCAATGAGCAGTTCTTC.

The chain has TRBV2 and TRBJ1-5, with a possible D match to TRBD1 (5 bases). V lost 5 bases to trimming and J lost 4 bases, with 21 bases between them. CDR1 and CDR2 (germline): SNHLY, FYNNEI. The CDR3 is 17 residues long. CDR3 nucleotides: TGTGCCAGCAGTAGTTGGCCTCCTGGACAAACGAATCAGCCCCAGCATTTT. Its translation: CASSSWPPGQTNQPQHF.

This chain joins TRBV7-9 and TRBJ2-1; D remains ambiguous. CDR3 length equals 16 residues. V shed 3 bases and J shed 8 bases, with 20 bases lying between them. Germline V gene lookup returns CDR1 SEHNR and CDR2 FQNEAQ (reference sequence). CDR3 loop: CASSFLRLELSDEQFF. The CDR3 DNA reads TGTGCCAGCAGCTTTCTCAGACTTGAATTATCTGATGAGCAGTTCTTC.

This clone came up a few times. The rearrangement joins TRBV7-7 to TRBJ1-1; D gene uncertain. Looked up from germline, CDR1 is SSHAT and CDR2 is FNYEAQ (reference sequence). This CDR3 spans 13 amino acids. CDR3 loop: CASSSRVNTEAFF. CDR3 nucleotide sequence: TGTGCTAGCTCGTCAAGAGTGAACACTGAAGCTTTCTTT.

CDR3 DNA: TGTGCCAGCAGACCACAGGGGACCTACGAGCAGTACTTC. It specifies CASRPQGTYEQYF. The chain is built from TRBV11-2 and TRBJ2-7, with 7 bases that match TRBD1. This CDR3 has 13 residues. J lost 2 bases, V lost 6 bases, and 4 bases had no gene match. The germline V gene encodes CDR1 SGHAT and CDR2 FQNNGV.

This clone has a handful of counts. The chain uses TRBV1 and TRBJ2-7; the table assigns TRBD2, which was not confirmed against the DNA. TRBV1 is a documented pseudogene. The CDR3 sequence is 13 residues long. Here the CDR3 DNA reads TGCACCAGCAGTTCTATGCCCCCCTACGAGCAGTACTTC. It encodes CTSSSMPPYEQYF.

The CDR3 sequence is CAWRVQGSGYGYTF. The CDR3 nucleotides are TGTGCCTGGAGGGTACAGGGATCGGGCTATGGCTACACCTTC. The chain employs TRBV30 and TRBJ1-2, with a weak D call TRBD1 (6 bases). The germline V and J ends were trimmed by 3 bases and 4 bases, with 15 bases remaining between them. The germline CDR1 and CDR2 sequences are GTSNPN and SVGIG (reference sequence). The CDR3 consists of 14 residues.

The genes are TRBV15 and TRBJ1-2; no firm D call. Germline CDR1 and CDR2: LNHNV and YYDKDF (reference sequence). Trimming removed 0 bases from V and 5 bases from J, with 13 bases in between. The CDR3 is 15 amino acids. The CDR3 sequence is CATSRDPPGLYGYTF. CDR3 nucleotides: TGTGCCACCAGCAGAGACCCCCCGGGGTTATATGGCTACACCTTC.

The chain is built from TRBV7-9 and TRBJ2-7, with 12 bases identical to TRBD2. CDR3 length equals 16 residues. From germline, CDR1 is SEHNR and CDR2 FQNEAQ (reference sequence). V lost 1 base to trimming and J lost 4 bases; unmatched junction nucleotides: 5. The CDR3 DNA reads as TGTGCCAGCAGCTTAGATCTAGCGGGAGGGCCATACGAGCAGTACTTC. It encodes CASSLDLAGGPYEQYF.